These T cell receptor beta chains were read from a single sample in a study of control samples from healthy donors and cancer patients. The protocol was immunoSEQ multiplex PCR, while the TCRdb copy is restricted to in-frame clones and leaves out a portion. This sample has 90,000 to 150,000 clones; around 89% occur once, and the top ten carry less than 3.5%. The sequenced sample consisted of blood. The receptor source for this set is a man in his forties in good health. The CDR3 runs from the conserved cysteine through the conserved F or W. D genes are given only for firm matches. Expanded clones get a size class; other rows say once, few or many, or leave the size out.

TRBJ2-1 TRBD2 TRBV7-9 . TGTGCCAGCAGCCCAACACCGACTAGCGGGGGAAGTTCCTACAATGAGCAGTTCTTC CASSPTPTSGGSSYNEQFF
TRBJ2-1 TRBD2 TRBV4-1 . TGCGCCAGCAGCCAAAGCCTCCTAGCGGGGGGAGGAGATGAGCAGTTCTTC CASSQSLLAGGGDEQFF
TRBJ1-1 . TRBV3-1/TRBV3-2 . TGTGCCAGCAGCCAAATGGACAGCCCTCGGACTGAAGCTTTCTTT CASSQMDSPRTEAFF
TRBJ2-1 . TRBV3-1/TRBV3-2 . TGTGCCAGCGCTTCTCCCAGCGGGTTCTACAATGAGCAGTTCTTC CASASPSGFYNEQFF
TRBJ2-6 . TRBV19 . TGTGCCAGTAGTCCAGACAGTACCTCTGGGGCCAACGTCCTGACTTTC CASSPDSTSGANVLTF
TRBJ2-7 . TRBV5-1 . TGCGCCAGCAGCTCACCGGGACTTGAATACGAGCAGTACTTC CASSSPGLEYEQYF
TRBJ2-2 TRBD2 TRBV5-1 . TGCGCCAGCAGCCGGAGCGGGGGGACCGGGGAGCTGTTTTTT CASSRSGGTGELFF
TRBJ2-1 . TRBV7-2 . TGTGCCAGCAGCTTTTCCCAGAGCTCCTACAATGAGCAGTTCTTC CASSFSQSSYNEQFF
TRBJ2-1 TRBD1 TRBV5-4 . TGTGCCAGCAGCGGGGGCAGGGGGTATGAGCAGTTCTTC CASSGGRGYEQFF
TRBJ1-6 . TRBV5-1 few TGCGCCAGCAGGCGTTCCGCGGGAGGCGGGGAGAATTCACCCCTCCACTTT CASRRSAGGGENSPLHF
TRBJ1-3 . TRBV6-5 . TGTGCCAGCAACGGGGGGCCTGGAAACACCATATATTTT CASNGGPGNTIYF
TRBJ1-5 TRBD1 TRBV6-5 . TGTGCCAGCAGGTCGACAGGGATGAGCAATCAGCCCCAGCATTTT CASRSTGMSNQPQHF
TRBJ1-2 . TRBV6-5 . TGTGCCAGCAGTTACTTAGGGAAAGGAGGCTACACCTTC CASSYLGKGGYTF
TRBJ1-5 . TRBV6-5 . TGTGCCAGCAGTTACGGGAGGGGCGGGGAGCCCCAGCATTTT CASSYGRGGEPQHF
TRBJ1-6 . TRBV11-2 . TGTGCCAGCAGCTTACTGGGGAGAGATAATTCACCCCTCCACTTT CASSLLGRDNSPLHF
TRBJ1-5 . TRBV2 . TGTGCCAGCAGTGCCAGGTTTCCGAATCAGCCCCAGCATTTT CASSARFPNQPQHF
TRBJ2-1 . TRBV25-1 . TGTGCCAGCAGTGGACCCCTGGCCCCGGGGGAGTTCTTC CASSGPLAPGEFF
TRBJ2-7 TRBD1 TRBV30 . TGTGCCTGGAGTGGGGTCCTGGGACAGGGGTCCCGTCGGTCCTACGAGCAGTACTTC CAWSGVLGQGSRRSYEQYF
TRBJ2-6 TRBD1 TRBV2 . TGTGCCGGGGGACAGGCACCCTCTGGGGCCAACGTCCTGACTTTC CAGGQAPSGANVLTF
TRBJ2-2 TRBD1 TRBV7-2 . TGTGCCAGCAGCTTAGTAGCAGGGGGCATCGGGGAGCTGTTTTTT CASSLVAGGIGELFF
TRBJ1-5 TRBD1 TRBV5-6 . TGTGCCAGCAGCTCACAGGGGGCTCATCAGCCCCAGCATTTT CASSSQGAHQPQHF
TRBJ2-3 TRBD2 TRBV29-1 . TGCAGCGTTGAAGGGATCGGGGGGGTGGGCACAGATACGCAGTATTTT CSVEGIGGVGTDTQYF
TRBJ2-1 . TRBV18 . TGTGCCAGCTCACCATTAGGACCGGCGGAGCAGTTCTTC CASSPLGPAEQFF
TRBJ1-1 . TRBV2 . TGTGCCAGCAGTGAACAGGGAAATGAAGCTTTCTTT CASSEQGNEAFF
TRBJ1-4 . TRBV1 . TGCACCAGCAGCCAAAGAATGGATGCCGGGAGGGAGGTGAGGGAAAAACTGTTTTTT CTSSQRMDAGREVREKLFF
TRBJ1-1 . TRBV30 . TGTGCCTGGAGGAAAGTGAACACTGAAGCTTTCTTT CAWRKVNTEAFF
TRBJ2-7 TRBD1 TRBV6-2/TRBV6-3 . TGTGCCAGCAGTAGACCGGGACAGACCTACGAGCAGTACTTC CASSRPGQTYEQYF
TRBJ2-3 . TRBV19 . TGTGCCAGTAGGGCGGGGGCTAGCACAGATACGCAGTATTTT CASRAGASTDTQYF
TRBJ1-1 TRBD1 TRBV7-8 once TGTGCCAGCAGCCGCCGGGACAGTTCTGAAGCTTTCTTT CASSRRDSSEAFF
TRBJ2-1 . TRBV5-1 . TGCGCCAGCAGGGAGGGGCTCGACAATGAGCAGTTCTTC CASREGLDNEQFF
TRBJ1-2 . TRBV7-2 . TGTGCCAACAGCTCCGCGGGACGGCTCTATGGCTACACCTTC CANSSAGRLYGYTF
TRBJ2-1 TRBD2 TRBV2 . TGTGCCGATGGGGGCGTAGCGGGGACCAACAATGGGCAGTTCTTC CADGGVAGTNNGQFF
TRBJ1-5 TRBD1 TRBV12-3/TRBV12-4 few TGTGCCAGCAGTGACAGGGCCCAGCCCCAGCATTTT CASSDRAQPQHF
TRBJ1-1 . TRBV27 . TGTGCCAGCAGTTTTAGGGGGGTTGATCGAACTGAAGCTTTCTTT CASSFRGVDRTEAFF
TRBJ2-2 TRBD2 TRBV7-8 . TGTGCCAGCAGGGATAGCGGGGGGAACGGGGAGCTGTTTTTT CASRDSGGNGELFF
TRBJ2-1 TRBD2 TRBV24-1 . TGTGCCACCAGTGATGTTAGCGGGGGGGCATACAATGAGCAGTTCTTC CATSDVSGGAYNEQFF
TRBJ2-7 TRBD2 TRBV5-1 . TGCGCCAGCACCCTGACTAGCGGGTCCTACGAGCAGTACTTC CASTLTSGSYEQYF
TRBJ1-3 . TRBV24-1 . TGTGCCACCAGTGATTTACAGGGCGCAGGATTTGGAAACACCATATATTTT CATSDLQGAGFGNTIYF
TRBJ1-5 . TRBV7-9 . TGTGCCAGCAGCTTAGGCCGGTGGGGCAATCAGCCCCAGCATTTT CASSLGRWGNQPQHF
TRBJ2-7 TRBD1 TRBV4-2 . TGTGCCAGCAGCCAAAACCGGGACAGCTACGAGCAGTACTTC CASSQNRDSYEQYF
TRBJ1-1 TRBD1 TRBV19 once TGTGCCAGTAGTACAGGACAGGGTCTAGGGAACACTGAAGCTTTCTTT CASSTGQGLGNTEAFF
TRBJ2-3 . TRBV7-2 . TGTGCCAGCAGCTCCAAGACAGGCCTCACAGATACGCAGTATTTT CASSSKTGLTDTQYF
TRBJ1-2 . TRBV6-5 . TGTGCCAGCAGTTCTCCCGACCGGGGTCCCTATGGCTACACCTTC CASSSPDRGPYGYTF
TRBJ2-5 TRBD2 TRBV5-1 . TGCGCCAGCAGGGGGACTAGCGGGGACCAAGAGACCCAGTACTTC CASRGTSGDQETQYF
TRBJ1-6 TRBD1 TRBV5-1 . TGCGCCAGCAGCCAGGGGGGTGAAGGTTCACCCCTCCACTTT CASSQGGEGSPLHF
TRBJ1-6 TRBD1 TRBV5-1 . TGCGCCAGCAGCTCCCGGACAGGGGGCTTCAATTCACCCCTCCACTTT CASSSRTGGFNSPLHF
TRBJ2-3 . TRBV11-1 . TGTGCCAGCAGTCCCGTGGGGGGAAAAGATATGCAGTATTTT CASSPVGGKDMQYF
TRBJ1-2 . TRBV18 once TGTGCCAGCTCACGACAGCGGGCTGAAGGGAACTATGGCTACACCTTC CASSRQRAEGNYGYTF
TRBJ1-3 . TRBV30 few TGTGCCTGGAGTGCCGGACAGAGCTCTGGAAACACCATATATTTT CAWSAGQSSGNTIYF